The 22 T cell receptor beta chains listed next were all sequenced from one sample in a study of Ad26.COV2.S vaccination and SARS-CoV-2 variants. Specified treatment: about 20 received Ad26.COV2.S at low or high dose, single or two shots; 5 received placebo; per-sample allocation not given. Day 63 following the first vaccine or placebo injection was when the samples were taken. TCRdb's copy holds only in-frame clones and misses some; the assay was immunoSEQ multiplex PCR. Among 350,000 to 500,000 clones listed, more than 75% were seen once. The sequencing used peripheral blood, collected in a trial of Ad26.COV2.S vaccine versus placebo. The receptors come from a person aged 18-60 years who received the Ad26.COV2.S COVID-19 vaccine or a placebo.

This chain uses TRBV12-3 or TRBV12-4 with TRBJ2-5; no reliable D call. The ends were cut back, 6 bases at V and 7 bases at J, with 12 bases in the middle. The CDR3 sequence is 12 residues long. The DNA of the CDR3 is TGTGCCAGCAGCCCCCCCGAAGGGACCCAGTACTTC. Encoded protein: CASSPPEGTQYF.

The genes are TRBV3-1 (or the pseudogene TRBV3-2) and TRBJ1-2; 9 bases fit TRBD1. The CDR3 sequence is 14 residues long. Germline loops: CDR1 LGHDT, CDR2 YNNKEL (reference sequence). After removal of 4 bases from V and 7 bases from J, the junction contained 7 bases not matched to a gene. CDR3 DNA sequence: TGTGCCAGCAGCCTCTTACAGGGGGCTCTTGGCTACACCTTC. Protein product: CASSLLQGALGYTF.

This chain uses TRBV20-1 with TRBJ2-3; 7 nucleotides agree with TRBD2. This CDR3 is 12 amino acids long. Germline V gene sequence: CDR1 DFQATT, CDR2 SNEGSKA (reference sequence). Trimming removed 3 bases from V and 4 bases from J; junction bases left unmatched: 1. CDR3: CSASLAADTQYF. Written as DNA, the CDR3 is TGCAGTGCTAGTCTAGCGGCAGATACGCAGTATTTT.

The genes are TRBV7-2 and TRBJ2-5; D remains unclear. The germline V gene encodes CDR1 SGHTA and CDR2 FQGNSA. V lost 7 bases to trimming and J lost 4 bases, with 13 bases between them. This CDR3 has 13 amino acids. The CDR3 reads CASIETGRETQYF. The CDR3 DNA is TGTGCCAGCATCGAGACGGGTCGAGAGACCCAGTACTTC.

The chain is built from TRBV9 and TRBJ2-7; 7 nucleotides line up with TRBD1. The CDR3 runs 14 residues. The junction had 6 bases not matched to a gene; V was cut back by 4 bases and J by 2 bases. The germline gives CDR1 SGDLS, CDR2 YYNGEE. The CDR3 here is CASSIGGQTYEQYF. In nucleotides, the CDR3 is TGTGCCAGCAGCATAGGGGGACAGACCTACGAGCAGTACTTC.

V gene TRBV13 combines with J gene TRBJ1-1; no definite D call. From germline, CDR1 is PRHDT and CDR2 FYEKMQ (reference sequence). Trimming pared 2 bases from V and 3 bases from J, leaving 4 bases between. The CDR3 runs 12 residues. The CDR3 loop is CASSLQDTEAFF. The CDR3 coding sequence is TGTGCCAGCAGCTTACAGGACACTGAAGCTTTCTTT.

This chain uses TRBV6-5 with TRBJ2-1; TRBD2 aligns across 11 bases. Per the germline V gene, CDR1 is MNHEY and CDR2 is SVGAGI. The CDR3 runs to 15 residues. V gave up 4 bases and J gave up 5 bases; unmatched junction bases: 4. CDR3 protein: CASSSSGGYNNEQFF. For the CDR3, the DNA is TGTGCCAGCAGTTCTAGCGGGGGGTACAACAATGAGCAGTTCTTC.

For this clone: An end of the junction does not agree with germline; a read error may underlie this. J is TRBJ2-5 and V is TRBV7-6; D gene unclear. The V gene's germline CDR1 is SGHVS and CDR2 FNYEAQ. CDR3 length: 15 residues. The CDR3 DNA follows: TGTGCCAGCAGCGCCCCTGGAGTGGGTCAAGGGACCCAGTACTTC. As protein: CASSAPGVGQGTQYF.

This clone appeared a single time. V gene TRBV9 combines with J gene TRBJ1-2; D unresolved. The CDR3 is made up of 13 amino acids. V was clipped by 0 bases and J by 3 bases, with 6 bases between them. Germline loops: CDR1 SGDLS, CDR2 YYNGEE. CDR3 in amino acids: CASSVELYYGYTF. The CDR3 coding sequence is TGTGCCAGCAGCGTAGAATTATACTATGGCTACACCTTC.

The chain has TRBV7-2 and TRBJ1-4; D remains unclear. This CDR3 region has 18 residues. CDR1 is SGHTA, CDR2 FQGNSA, per germline. With 5 bases removed from V and 0 bases from J, the gap between germline ends came to 19 bases. The CDR3 is CASSPLGVPYATNEKLFF. CDR3 nucleotide sequence: TGTGCCAGCAGCCCCCTTGGTGTGCCATACGCAACTAATGAAAAACTGTTTTTT.

As regards this clone: The sample contains more than one DNA sequence encoding this CDR3. The rearrangement uses TRBV11-2 and TRBJ2-7, with D possibly matching TRBD2 (6 bases). This CDR3 spans 15 amino acids. Trimming took off 1 base at V and 4 bases at J, with 14 bases between the two ends. CDR1 and CDR2 from the germline V gene are SGHAT and FQNNGV. CDR3 protein: CASSLGAGNNYEQYF. The CDR3, as DNA: TGTGCCAGCAGCTTAGGGGCGGGAAACAATTACGAGCAGTACTTC.

This clone was counted between two and nine times. V usage is TRBV5-8 and J usage is TRBJ1-6; D is unclear. CDR1 and CDR2 (germline): SGHTS, YDEGEE. The CDR3 extends over 13 amino acids. V lost 4 bases, J lost 9 bases, and 11 bases lay in between. The CDR3 nucleotides read TGTGCCAGCAGCCCGGCGGAGGTTTCACCCCTCCACTTT. Residues: CASSPAEVSPLHF.

This rearrangement joins TRBV2 to TRBJ1-6; D call uncertain. V lost 8 bases and J 0 bases, leaving 8 bases between the germline ends. This CDR3 is built from 14 residues. Germline V lookup: CDR1 SNHLY, CDR2 FYNNEI. The CDR3 reads CASQGNSYNSPLHF. The DNA of the CDR3 is TGTGCCAGCCAAGGGAACTCCTATAATTCACCCCTCCACTTT.

The chain joins TRBV5-1 to TRBJ1-1; D is possibly TRBD1 (6 bases). The CDR3 extends over 16 amino acids. Trimming removed 1 base at V and 1 base at J, with 14 bases between. Germline V CDR1 and CDR2: SGHRS, YFSETQ. The DNA of the CDR3 is TGCGCCAGCAGCTTGCACGGACAGCGGGGGAACACTGAAGCTTTCTTT. This codes for CASSLHGQRGNTEAFF. The entire variable domain, with the rest obtained from reference TRBV5-1 and TRBJ1-1, is as follows: KAGVTQTPRYLIKTRGQQVTLSCSPISGHRSVSWYQQTPGQGLQFLFEYFSETQRNKGNFPGRFSGRQFSNSRSEMNVSTLELGDSALYLCASSLHGQRGNTEAFFGQGTRLTVV.

This chain connects TRBV5-1 to TRBJ1-3, with D possibly matching TRBD1 (5 bases). The CDR3 totals 15 residues. Germline values: CDR1 SGHRS, CDR2 YFSETQ. Between the trimmed V and J ends, which lost 4 bases and 0 bases, there was a span of 11 bases. This CDR3 is CASSTDRGSGNTIYF. The CDR3 region has the DNA TGCGCCAGCAGCACTGACAGAGGCTCTGGAAACACCATATATTTT.

The genes are TRBV30 and TRBJ1-2; D uncertain. V was trimmed by 2 bases and J by 8 bases, leaving 12 bases between them. The CDR3 spans 12 residues. Germline-derived CDR1 and CDR2 are GTSNPN and SVGIG (reference sequence). CDR3 sequence: CAWSTPNVGYTF. The DNA for the CDR3 is TGTGCCTGGAGTACGCCGAATGTGGGCTACACCTTC. The whole variable domain, filled in from reference TRBV30 and TRBJ1-2, reads SQTIHQWPATLVQPVGSPLSLECTVEGTSNPNLYWYRQAAGRGLQLLFYSVGIGQISSEVPQNLSASRPQDRQFILSSKKLLLSDSGFYLCAWSTPNVGYTFGSGTRLTVV.

The chain couples TRBV27 to TRBJ2-7; D perhaps matches TRBD2 (5 bases). The germline CDR1 and CDR2 sequences are MNHEY and SMNVEV (reference sequence). The CDR3 sequence is 15 residues long. Trimming took off 3 bases at V and 0 bases at J, with 12 bases between the two ends. The CDR3: CASSFGRALSYEQYF. CDR3 DNA sequence: TGTGCCAGCAGTTTTGGGAGAGCGCTCTCCTACGAGCAGTACTTC.

V and J are TRBV6-6 and TRBJ2-7; TRBD2 agrees at 10 bases. Germline V lookup: CDR1 MNHNY, CDR2 SVGAGI (reference sequence). The V gene end was trimmed by 7 bases and the J gene end by 2 bases; junction bases not matched to a gene: 5. The CDR3 runs 14 residues. Here the CDR3 DNA reads TGTGCCAGCAAGGCTAGCGGGGGCCCCTACGAGCAGTACTTC. It yields the protein CASKASGGPYEQYF.

V usage is TRBV27 and J usage is TRBJ2-7, with D possibly being TRBD1 (5 bases). CDR3 length equals 13 residues. Germline values: CDR1 MNHEY, CDR2 SMNVEV (reference sequence). V lost 3 bases and J 4 bases, leaving 10 bases between the germline ends. CDR3 region: CASSLSGMYEQYF. The CDR3 DNA sequence: TGTGCCAGCAGTTTGTCAGGGATGTACGAGCAGTACTTC.

J is TRBJ1-6 and V is TRBV24-1; D is uncertain. Germline V gives CDR1 KGHDR, CDR2 SFDVKD. CDR3 length: 16 residues. V was shortened by 9 bases and J by 0 bases, with 14 bases between the two germline ends. The DNA of the CDR3 is TGTGCCACCTATCGGGGTTACACCTCCTATAATTCACCCCTCCACTTT. It translates to CATYRGYTSYNSPLHF.

Here the CDR3 DNA reads TGTGCCAGTAGGGTTGGGACTAGAGATACCGGGGAGCTGTTTTTT. This codes for CASRVGTRDTGELFF. The chain carries TRBV19 and TRBJ2-2, with 8 bases aligning to TRBD2. Germline CDR1 is LNHDA and CDR2 is SQIVND (reference sequence). V gave up 6 bases and J gave up 5 bases; unmatched junction bases: 8. The CDR3 contains 15 residues.

The chain has TRBV18 and TRBJ2-7; 7 bases are a match to TRBD2. This CDR3 is 16 amino acids long. V trimming: 3 bases; J trimming: 5 bases; junction bases outside the gene matches: 13. Germline CDR1 KGHSH, CDR2 LQKENI. The CDR3 region is CASSPGEGEIGHEQYF. In nucleotides, the CDR3 is TGTGCCAGCTCACCGGGGGAGGGAGAAATTGGCCACGAGCAGTACTTC.